This T cell receptor beta chain was recovered during a study of blood T cells in healthy people across ages. General study results and limits: Getting older went along with TCR beta diversity per million T cells dropping roughly linearly.

Drawing of peripheral blood yielded roughly 10 milliliters from each donor. As to this clonotype: Its specificity is unknown.

The V end lost 2 bases, the J end lost 7 bases, and 17 bases lay between the germline ends. This CDR3 contains 15 residues. Germline CDR1 reads SGHAT; CDR2 reads FQNNGV. A second PCR, run for 7 to 11 cycles, used a sample-barcoded 5' primer plus a J-beta primer mix. TCRdb used MiXCR to reprocess the 5' RACE reads, holding one entry per CDR3 protein. The sample includes under 2,000,000 distinct CDR3 sequences, approximately 50% of them seen just once. This TCR derives from a woman aged 35 to 49 in good health. The chain uses TRBV11-2 and TRBJ1-2; D is uncertain. The sequencing sample was made of blood. The CDR3, as DNA: TGTGCCAGCAGCTTATATGACTCCTCGTCGGGTGGCTACACCTTC. Its protein is CASSLYDSSSGGYTF.